The sample holds many counts of the clone carrying this T cell receptor (beta chain). What it binds is not known. CDR1 and CDR2 from the germline V gene are SNHLY and FYNNEI. V lost 4 bases and J lost 3, with 9 bases in between. The CDR3 is made up of 14 amino acids. Patients showing uncontrolled infection, other autoimmune disease, pregnancy or lactation were ineligible. Clinical symptoms, serum thyroxine, TRAb, thyroid ultrasound and orbital computed tomography established diagnosis. This entry belongs to a study of T cells in Graves' hyperthyroidism and ophthalmopathy. Study-level background: Once the initial diagnosis was made, peripheral blood was obtained before any treatment. Study results and caveats: A model built on 13 V-J features separated ophthalmopathy from stable hyperthyroidism.

RNA transcripts provided the source from which TCR beta CDR3 regions were amplified. Primed by the HTBI set, a first-round RT-PCR was run on the TCR CDR3. TCRdb ran MiXCR on the multiplex PCR reads and lists one entry per CDR3 protein. The sample lists about 610,000 distinct CDR3 sequences, about 16% occurring once. Sequencing was carried out using blood. V gene TRBV2 combines with J gene TRBJ2-2; D perhaps matches TRBD1 (6 bases). This clonotype was sampled from a woman in her 40s with Graves' ophthalmopathy. The CDR3 DNA is TGTGCCAGCAGTGCCAGGGGTCACACCGGGGAGCTGTTTTTT. This translates into CASSARGHTGELFF.